This TCR beta chain was identified during a study of blood T cell repertoires in COVID-19. Overall study: There were acute and convalescent COVID-19 samples, and they came from the United States, Italy and Spain. PBMCs, B-cell-depleted T cells, or T cells provided the cDNA or gDNA that made up the material.

The germline V gene has CDR1 SGHKS and CDR2 YYEKEE (reference sequence). V lost 6 bases to trimming and J lost 7 bases; unmatched junction nucleotides: 11. There are 16 residues in the CDR3. In the original processing: By means of reference gene primer amplification, nucleated cell counts were estimated. TCRdb's table, derived via immunoSEQ multiplex PCR, lists solely in-frame clones and lacks some. D and trimming come from the DNA, and the V and J calls and clone size come from that table. This sample has about 69,000 clones, with around 77% found just once. This clone was seen more than once but under ten times.

Material for sequencing was peripheral blood. This clonotype originated in a man in his 60s with acute or convalescent COVID-19. The V and J genes are TRBV5-5 and TRBJ1-4; 11 positions agree with TRBD1. This CDR3 reads CASTKGGQGVVEKLFF. The DNA of the CDR3 is TGTGCCAGCACCAAGGGGGGACAGGGGGTGGTTGAAAAACTGTTTTTT.